This TCR beta chain came from a study of blood T cell repertoires in COVID-19 (dated by TCRdb to about 2020). The study in broad terms: Samples covering the acute and convalescent phases of COVID-19 were provided by collaborators in the United States, Italy and Spain. The prospective study material was composed of cDNA or gDNA derived from T cells, B-cell-depleted T cells, or PBMCs. A de-identified subject ID, COVID-19 status, age in years and sex were almost always included in the sample metadata. Subjects who had been exposed to COVID-19, were actively infected with it, or had recovered from it provided the deeply sampled blood TCRbeta repertoires that made up the dataset. Where available, HLA class I and class II types were taken from metadata supplied by the sample provider and were not determined by assay-based typing. Samples came from the ongoing ImmuneRACE study (first 160 participants) plus 1,254 subjects from 6 global collaborators. The repertoires were released in a freely available public database meant as a resource for research on the immune response to SARS-CoV-2. Summary of the overall study and its limitations: The amount of clinical and demographic metadata varied by source and participant and was provided uncurated.

The collaborating institutions used their own protocols to collect whole blood in K2EDTA tubes. For TCRbeta analysis, collaborators shipped samples as frozen whole blood, isolated PBMCs, or DNA extracted from either of those sample types. V and J are trimmed by 5 bases and 8 bases, and the gene matches miss 6 bases of the junction. Measured from the cysteine to the phenylalanine, the CDR3 is 14 residues long. Only the CDR3 part of the read is kept: 42 bases, read in frame from the first base. The germline V gene supplies CDR1 SGHTA and CDR2 FQGNSA. TCRbeta CDR3 regions were amplified from genomic DNA by means of the immunoSEQ Assay, a bias-controlled multiplex PCR. The original methods were these. Nucleated cell counts per sample were estimated from amplification of reference gene primers within the assay. To quantify the absolute abundance of each unique TCRbeta CDR3 rearrangement, sequence reads were collapsed and filtered. For each sample, productive Simpson clonality was calculated by taking the square root of Simpson's diversity index across productive rearrangements. TCRdb obtained this table from immuneACCESS and retained in-frame rearrangements with V and J assigned. These tables miss some clones; where compared with another copy, unresolved V genes account for less than half of the shortfall, and the remainder is unexplained. Clone size and the V and J calls come from that table; the DNA yielded D and trimming. Counted in this sample were 200,000 to 300,000 clones; around 80% of them appeared once. 4.2% of the sample belongs to the ten largest clones.

Remarks on this clone: What antigen it recognizes has not been identified. Base qualities are not at hand, and no much larger clone is one base apart.

This chain joins TRBV7-2 to TRBJ2-1, with 10 junctional bases fitting TRBD2. The source material was peripheral blood. The source is a man between 60 and 75 years old with acute or convalescent COVID-19. The nucleotides are TGTGCCAGCAGCCAAAGCGGGAGGGCCGATGAGCAGTTCTTC. It encodes CASSQSGRADEQFF.